The 20 T cell receptor beta chains in this list originate from one sample, sequenced in a study of identical twins. MiXCR, applied by TCRdb to the 5' RACE reads, yields one record per CDR3 protein. The sample lists fewer than 550,000 distinct CDR3 sequences; approximately 16% were seen once. The sample was also reused in another study, on yellow fever vaccine responses in identical twins.

Sequencing was carried out using CD4+ T cells sorted from blood. The receptors derive from a woman under 30 in good health.

The chain combines TRBV9 with TRBJ2-3, with 11 bases lining up with TRBD2. CDR1 and CDR2 from the germline V gene are SGDLS and YYNGEE. V was pared by 3 bases and J by 5 bases, with 11 bases of the junction left unmatched. CDR3 length equals 17 residues. In DNA, the CDR3 is TGTGCCAGCAGCGACCGAGGGTCTAGCGGGGGGAAAGATACGCAGTATTTT. Translating gives CASSDRGSSGGKDTQYF.

The chain carries TRBV2 and TRBJ2-4; TRBD1 matches 7 bases. The CDR3 covers 15 residues. Germline lookup yields CDR1 SNHLY and CDR2 FYNNEI. V lost 1 base to trimming and J lost 1 base; unmatched junction nucleotides: 1. The CDR3 DNA is TGTGCCAGCAGTGAAGAGGGGGCGGCCAAAAACATTCAGTACTTC. Amino acid sequence: CASSEEGAAKNIQYF.

This clonotype was counted a single time. This chain uses TRBV3-1 with TRBJ2-3; 10 bases fit TRBD1. This CDR3 comprises 12 residues. The germline gives CDR1 LGHDT, CDR2 YNNKEL (reference sequence). The trim removed 4 bases at V and 14 bases at J, leaving 6 bases unmatched. The CDR3 sequence: CASSPGQGLWYF. CDR3 nucleotides: TGTGCCAGCAGCCCGGGACAGGGGCTTTGGTATTTT.

The rearrangement uses TRBV6-4 and TRBJ2-7, with 9 bases lining up with TRBD2. The CDR3 runs to 15 residues. The J segment lost 5 bases and the V segment lost 5 bases, leaving 10 bases of the junction unmatched. Germline-derived CDR1 and CDR2 are MRHNA and SNTAGT. The CDR3 DNA follows: TGTGCCAGCAGTTTAAGAGCGGGAGGCCCCCACGAGCAGTACTTC. Amino acids: CASSLRAGGPHEQYF.

The table lists this clonotype with a few counts. The chain couples TRBV18 to TRBJ2-5, with unresolved D. The CDR3 loop spans 15 amino acids. CDR1 is KGHSH, CDR2 LQKENI, per germline. The V end lost 8 bases, the J end lost 2 bases, and 18 bases lay between the germline ends. The CDR3 loop is CASQQINSVQETQYF. The DNA for the CDR3 is TGTGCCAGCCAACAAATTAACTCCGTGCAAGAGACCCAGTACTTC.

This clonotype was found many times. This chain joins TRBV3-1 and TRBJ2-3; 7 nucleotides agree with TRBD2. V dropped 5 bases and J dropped 9; count of bases not matched to a gene: 8. CDR1 is LGHDT, CDR2 YNNKEL, per germline (reference sequence). The CDR3 spans 13 residues. The CDR3 sequence: CASSSEGAGTQYF. The CDR3 DNA follows: TGTGCCAGCAGCTCCGAAGGAGCGGGAACGCAGTATTTT.

V is TRBV12-3 or TRBV12-4 and J is TRBJ1-5; no definite D call. V was pared by 6 bases and J by 1 base, with 7 bases between. The CDR3 spans 13 residues. CDR3: CASRPDSNQPQHF. In DNA form, the CDR3 reads TGTGCCAGCAGACCGGACAGCAATCAGCCCCAGCATTTT.

This clonotype has only one observation. V usage is TRBV28 and J usage is TRBJ2-3; TRBD2 is a possible D gene (6 bases). The CDR3 has 14 amino acids. V gave up 5 bases and J gave up 0 bases, with 9 bases separating them. The germline V gene has CDR1 MDHEN and CDR2 SYDVKM. CDR3 bases: TGTGCCAGCAGTAATCGGGGGAGCACAGATACGCAGTATTTT. The encoded protein is CASSNRGSTDTQYF.

The sample holds many counts of this clonotype. J is TRBJ2-1 and V is TRBV29-1; D might be TRBD1 (6 bases). The CDR3 contains 12 residues. Germline CDR1 SQVTM, CDR2 ANQGSEA. The V and J ends lost 5 bases and 7 bases respectively, with 12 bases between them. CDR3 in amino acids: CSVSRTANEQFF. The CDR3, as DNA: TGCAGCGTTAGCAGGACAGCGAATGAGCAGTTCTTC.

The chain is built from TRBV20-1 and TRBJ2-2; possibly TRBD1 or TRBD2 for D (5 bases each). Per germline, CDR1 DFQATT and CDR2 SNEGSKA (reference sequence). Trimming left V 2 bases short and J 7 bases short, with 17 bases between. There are 15 residues in the CDR3. CDR3 in amino acids: CSARSSLRGHGELFF. In nucleotides, the CDR3 is TGCAGTGCTAGATCATCTCTGAGGGGCCACGGGGAGCTGTTTTTT.

This clonotype was counted a few times. This rearrangement joins TRBV14 to TRBJ1-6; 10 bases are shared with TRBD1. CDR1 SGHDN and CDR2 FVKESK come from the germline V gene. V was clipped by 4 bases and J by 10 bases; unmatched bases: 7. The CDR3 length is 15 residues. Here the CDR3 DNA reads TGTGCCAGCAGCCGAGACAGGGGGCTAAGATCACCCCTCCACTTT. Its protein is CASSRDRGLRSPLHF.

The rearrangement joins TRBV27 to TRBJ2-2, with D possibly being TRBD1 (5 bases). The CDR3 length is 16 residues. Trimming removed 5 bases at V and 1 base at J, with 14 bases between. Germline V CDR1 and CDR2: MNHEY, SMNVEV (reference sequence). This CDR3 reads CASSILSTGNTGELFF. In DNA, the CDR3 is TGTGCCAGCAGTATTCTTTCCACAGGGAACACCGGGGAGCTGTTTTTT.

DNA of the CDR3: TGTGCCATCAGTTTCGGGGGGGCCGGTAATGAGCAGTTCTTC. Translation: CAISFGGAGNEQFF. The rearrangement links TRBV10-3 to TRBJ2-1; TRBD2 aligns across 8 bases. In germline, CDR1 is ENHRY, CDR2 SYGVKD. The CDR3 is made up of 14 amino acids. Trimming at V came to 5 bases and at J to 7 bases, leaving 7 bases not matched to a gene.

This clonotype has more than one count but fewer than ten. The chain employs TRBV4-1 and TRBJ1-1; D may be TRBD1 (5 bases). This CDR3 spans 15 amino acids. The germline V gene has CDR1 MGHRA and CDR2 YSYEKL. Between the trimmed V and J ends, which lost 8 bases and 2 bases, there was a span of 18 bases. CDR3 sequence: CASDRGVFFNTEAFF. The CDR3 region has the DNA TGCGCCAGCGACCGGGGGGTTTTTTTCAACACTGAAGCTTTCTTT.

The chain employs TRBV10-1 and TRBJ2-1, with TRBD2 matching over 14 bases. Trimming at V came to 8 bases and at J to 10 bases, leaving 10 bases not matched to a gene. Germline lookup yields CDR1 WNHNN and CDR2 SYGVQD (reference sequence). This CDR3 is built from 15 residues. The CDR3 is CASSARLAGGREQFF. CDR3 DNA: TGCGCCAGCTCCGCGAGACTAGCGGGGGGGAGAGAGCAGTTCTTC.

This clonotype is a singleton in its sample. The V call is TRBV6-1, the J call TRBJ2-3; a weak D match, TRBD2 (5 bases). The germline V gene has CDR1 MNHNS and CDR2 SASEGT. V was cut by 6 bases and J by 3 bases, with 13 bases left in between. This CDR3 region has 14 residues. The CDR3 DNA reads TGTGCCAGCAGGATATTGCCGGGGACAGATACGCAGTATTTT. This translates into CASRILPGTDTQYF.

The sample holds many counts of this clonotype. The chain couples TRBV12-3 or TRBV12-4 to TRBJ1-1; TRBD1 matches at 7 bases. Unmatched junction bases numbered 1, after V lost 3 bases and J lost 0 bases. CDR3 length: 14 amino acids. As DNA, the CDR3 is TGTGCCAGCAGTTTGGACAGGATGAACACTGAAGCTTTCTTT. Encoded protein: CASSLDRMNTEAFF.

In its sample, this clonotype was seen a few times. The chain joins TRBV2 to TRBJ2-5, with D possibly matching TRBD1 (6 bases). This CDR3 is 15 amino acids long. CDR1 and CDR2 (germline): SNHLY, FYNNEI. The ends were cut back, 7 bases at V and 2 bases at J, with 17 bases in the middle. The CDR3 spells CASKPHRVTQETQYF. CDR3 DNA sequence: TGTGCCAGCAAACCGCACAGGGTGACACAAGAGACCCAGTACTTC.

This clonotype has a count of ten or more. The chain combines TRBV10-3 with TRBJ2-7; no reliable D call. Trimming stripped 2 bases from V and 1 base from J, with 12 bases between. This CDR3 is 15 amino acids long. Germline V gene data show CDR1 as ENHRY and CDR2 as SYGVKD. The CDR3 here is CAISEGVTISYEQYV. The CDR3 coding sequence is TGTGCCATCAGTGAGGGGGTCACCATATCCTACGAGCAGTACGTC.

This clonotype was recorded many times. The rearrangement joins TRBV5-1 to TRBJ2-1, with D perhaps matching TRBD2 (6 bases). The CDR3 length is 15 residues. The germline V gene has CDR1 SGHRS and CDR2 YFSETQ. V shed 3 bases and J shed 6 bases, with 16 bases lying between them. CDR3 amino acids: CASSYLVSGSNEQFF. The DNA for the CDR3 is TGCGCCAGCAGCTACCTTGTTAGCGGAAGCAATGAGCAGTTCTTC. The full variable domain, in which reference TRBV5-1 and TRBJ2-1 provide the parts outside the CDR3, is KAGVTQTPRYLIKTRGQQVTLSCSPISGHRSVSWYQQTPGQGLQFLFEYFSETQRNKGNFPGRFSGRQFSNSRSEMNVSTLELGDSALYLCASSYLVSGSNEQFFGPGTRLTVL.